The clone carrying this TCR beta chain was detected many times. Its matching antigen is unknown. The data are from a study of T-cell reconstitution after alpha-beta-depleted transplantation in children. Using unique molecular identifiers, the investigators prepared the TCRbeta library. TCRdb recomputed calls from the PCR reads with MiXCR, one row per CDR3 protein. Of fewer than 700,000 distinct CDR3 sequences in the sample, roughly 13% were seen once. CDR1 SQVTM and CDR2 ANQGSEA come from the germline V gene. The CDR3 has 15 residues. The V end was cut by 6 bases, the J end by 2 bases, with 18 bases between. Findings and caveats of the study: Reportedly, roughly two months post-transplant, alpha-beta T cells arose from several hundred expanded graft clones.

This sequence originates from a male patient between 10 and 17 years old who had a stem cell transplant for acute myeloid leukemia, so the T cells may come from the graft donor. The sequences come from PBMCs, mostly from graft donor cells, collected 360 days after TCRalphabeta/CD19-depleted stem cell transplant. The J gene is TRBJ2-3, the V gene TRBV29-1; TRBD2 might be the D (6 bases). This CDR3 is CSVAEGTPFTDTQYF. CDR3 coding DNA: TGCAGCGTCGCGGAGGGTACGCCTTTCACAGATACGCAGTATTTT.